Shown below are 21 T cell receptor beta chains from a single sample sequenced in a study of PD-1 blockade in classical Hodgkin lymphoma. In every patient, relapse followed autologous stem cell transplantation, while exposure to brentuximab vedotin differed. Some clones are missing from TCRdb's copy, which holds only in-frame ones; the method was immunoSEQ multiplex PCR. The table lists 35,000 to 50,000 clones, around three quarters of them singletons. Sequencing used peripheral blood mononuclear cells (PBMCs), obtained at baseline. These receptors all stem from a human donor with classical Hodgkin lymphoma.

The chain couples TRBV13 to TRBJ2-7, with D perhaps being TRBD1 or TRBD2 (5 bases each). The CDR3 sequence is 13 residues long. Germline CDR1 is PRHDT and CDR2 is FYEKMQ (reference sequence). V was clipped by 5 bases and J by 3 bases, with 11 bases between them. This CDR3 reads CASSRDRYYEQYF. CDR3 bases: TGTGCCAGCAGCCGGGACCGCTACTACGAGCAGTACTTC.

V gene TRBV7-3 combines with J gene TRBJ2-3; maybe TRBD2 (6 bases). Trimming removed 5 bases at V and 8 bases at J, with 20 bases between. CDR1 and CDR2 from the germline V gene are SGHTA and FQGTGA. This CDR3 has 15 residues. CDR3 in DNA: TGTGCCAGCAGCCCAAGGGCTAGCGAGGTCGGTACGCAGTATTTT. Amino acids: CASSPRASEVGTQYF.

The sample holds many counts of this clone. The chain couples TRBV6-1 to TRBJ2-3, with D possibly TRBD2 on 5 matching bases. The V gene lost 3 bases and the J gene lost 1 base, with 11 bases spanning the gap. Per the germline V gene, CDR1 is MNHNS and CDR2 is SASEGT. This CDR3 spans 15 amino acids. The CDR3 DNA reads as TGTGCCAGCAGTGATCCGCGGACTGGCACAGATACGCAGTATTTT. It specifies CASSDPRTGTDTQYF.

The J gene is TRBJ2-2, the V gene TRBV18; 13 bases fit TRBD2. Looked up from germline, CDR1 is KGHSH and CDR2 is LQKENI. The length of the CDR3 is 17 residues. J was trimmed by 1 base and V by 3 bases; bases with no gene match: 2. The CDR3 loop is CASSPRLAGGNTGELFF. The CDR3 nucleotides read TGTGCCAGCTCACCCAGACTAGCGGGAGGGAACACCGGGGAGCTGTTTTTT.

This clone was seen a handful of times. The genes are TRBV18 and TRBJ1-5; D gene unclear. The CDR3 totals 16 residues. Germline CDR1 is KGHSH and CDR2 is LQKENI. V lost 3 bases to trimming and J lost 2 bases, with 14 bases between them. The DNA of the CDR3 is TGTGCCAGCTCACCGCCAGGCGGAGAAGGCAATCAGCCCCAGCATTTT. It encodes CASSPPGGEGNQPQHF.

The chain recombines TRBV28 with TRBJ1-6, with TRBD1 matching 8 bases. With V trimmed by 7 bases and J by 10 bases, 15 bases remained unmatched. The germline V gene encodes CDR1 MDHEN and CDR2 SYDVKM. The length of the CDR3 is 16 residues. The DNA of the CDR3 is TGTGCCAGCACCGACCTATGGGGACAGGTCTCATCACCCCTCCACTTT. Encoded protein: CASTDLWGQVSSPLHF.

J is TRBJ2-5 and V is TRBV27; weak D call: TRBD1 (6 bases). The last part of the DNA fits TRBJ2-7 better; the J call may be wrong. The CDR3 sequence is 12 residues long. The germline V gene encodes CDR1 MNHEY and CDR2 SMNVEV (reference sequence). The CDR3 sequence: CASSSRGYEQYF. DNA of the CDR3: TGTGCCAGCAGTTCCAGGGGCTACGAGCAGTACTTC.

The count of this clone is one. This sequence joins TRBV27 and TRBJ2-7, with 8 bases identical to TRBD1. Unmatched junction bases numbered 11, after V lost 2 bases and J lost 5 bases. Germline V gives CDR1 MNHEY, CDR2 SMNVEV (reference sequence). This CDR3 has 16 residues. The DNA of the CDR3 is TGTGCCAGCAGTTTACGTCGGACAGGGACTGACCACGAGCAGTACTTC. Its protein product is CASSLRRTGTDHEQYF.

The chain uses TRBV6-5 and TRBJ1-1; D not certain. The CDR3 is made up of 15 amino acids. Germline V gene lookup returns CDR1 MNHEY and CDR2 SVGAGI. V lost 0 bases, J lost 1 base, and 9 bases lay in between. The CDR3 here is CASSYSLSGNTEAFF. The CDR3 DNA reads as TGTGCCAGCAGTTACTCCCTCTCTGGGAACACTGAAGCTTTCTTT.

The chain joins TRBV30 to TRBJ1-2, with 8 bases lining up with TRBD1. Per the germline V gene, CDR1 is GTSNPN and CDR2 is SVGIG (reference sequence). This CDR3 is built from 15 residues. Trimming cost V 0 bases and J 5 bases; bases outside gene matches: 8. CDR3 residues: CAWSVLQGARYGYTF. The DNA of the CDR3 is TGTGCCTGGAGTGTATTGCAGGGGGCAAGGTATGGCTACACCTTC.

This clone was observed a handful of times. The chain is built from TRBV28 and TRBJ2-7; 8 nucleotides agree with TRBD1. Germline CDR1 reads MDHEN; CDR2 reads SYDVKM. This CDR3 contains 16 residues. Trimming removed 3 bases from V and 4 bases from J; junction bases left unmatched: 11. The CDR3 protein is CASSFRRTGFSYEQYF. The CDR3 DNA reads TGTGCCAGCAGTTTTCGGAGGACAGGGTTCTCGTACGAGCAGTACTTC. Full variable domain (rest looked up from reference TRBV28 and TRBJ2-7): DVKVTQSSRYLVKRTGEKVFLECVQDMDHENMFWYRQDPGLGLRLIYFSYDVKMKEKGDIPEGYSVSREKKERFSLILESASTNQTSMYLCASSFRRTGFSYEQYFGPGTRLTVT.

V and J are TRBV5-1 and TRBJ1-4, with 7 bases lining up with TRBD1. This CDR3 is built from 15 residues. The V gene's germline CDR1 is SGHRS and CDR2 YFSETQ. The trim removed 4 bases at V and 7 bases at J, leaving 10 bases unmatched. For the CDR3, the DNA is TGCGCCAGCAGCATCCGGACAGGTTCATCTGAAAAACTGTTTTTT. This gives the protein CASSIRTGSSEKLFF.

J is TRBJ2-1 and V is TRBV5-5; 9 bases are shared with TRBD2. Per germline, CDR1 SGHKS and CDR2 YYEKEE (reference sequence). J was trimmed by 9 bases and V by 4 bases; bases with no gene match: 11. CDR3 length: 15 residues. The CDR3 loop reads CASSNPSGMGIEQFF. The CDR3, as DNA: TGTGCCAGCAGCAATCCTAGCGGGATGGGGATTGAGCAGTTCTTC.

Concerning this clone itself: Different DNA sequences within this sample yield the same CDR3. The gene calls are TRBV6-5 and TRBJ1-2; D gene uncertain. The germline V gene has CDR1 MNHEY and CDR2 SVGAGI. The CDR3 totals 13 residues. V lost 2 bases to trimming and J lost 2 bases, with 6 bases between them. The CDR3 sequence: CASSYGRNYGYTF. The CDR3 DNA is TGTGCCAGCAGTTACGGGCGGAACTATGGCTACACCTTC.

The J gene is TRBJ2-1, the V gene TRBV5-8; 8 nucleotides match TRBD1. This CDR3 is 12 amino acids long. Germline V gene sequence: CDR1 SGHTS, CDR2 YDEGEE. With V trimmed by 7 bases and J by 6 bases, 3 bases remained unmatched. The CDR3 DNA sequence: TGTGCCAGCCCCAGGGGGCTCAATGAGCAGTTCTTC. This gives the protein CASPRGLNEQFF.

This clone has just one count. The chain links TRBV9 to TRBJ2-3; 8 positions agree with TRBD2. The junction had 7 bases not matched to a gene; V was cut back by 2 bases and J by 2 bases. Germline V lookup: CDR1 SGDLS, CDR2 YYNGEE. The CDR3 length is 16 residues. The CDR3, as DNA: TGTGCCAGCAGCGTCCGGGAGGGGGTTCCCACAGATACGCAGTATTTT. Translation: CASSVREGVPTDTQYF.

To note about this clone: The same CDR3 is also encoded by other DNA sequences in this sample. The CDR3 loop reads CASSYSSNQPQHF. Written as DNA, the CDR3 is TGTGCCAGCAGTTACTCTAGCAATCAGCCCCAGCATTTT. The V gene is TRBV6-5, the J gene TRBJ1-5; D uncertain. Per germline, CDR1 MNHEY and CDR2 SVGAGI. The CDR3 runs to 13 residues. Trimming shortened V by 0 bases and J by 0 bases, and 0 bases separated the two germline ends.

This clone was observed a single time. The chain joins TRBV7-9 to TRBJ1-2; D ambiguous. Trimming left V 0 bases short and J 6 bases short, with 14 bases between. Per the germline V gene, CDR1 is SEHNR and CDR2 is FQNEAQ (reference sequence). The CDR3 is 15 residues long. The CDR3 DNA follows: TGTGCCAGCAGCTTAGCCCAAACAAGGGTTAATGGCTACACCTTC. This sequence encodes CASSLAQTRVNGYTF.

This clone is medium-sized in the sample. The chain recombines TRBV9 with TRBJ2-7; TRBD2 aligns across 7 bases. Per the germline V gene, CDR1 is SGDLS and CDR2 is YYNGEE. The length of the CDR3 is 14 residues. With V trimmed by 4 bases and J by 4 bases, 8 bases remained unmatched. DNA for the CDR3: TGTGCCAGCAGCCCCCCAGCGGGACCTTACGAGCAGTACTTC. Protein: CASSPPAGPYEQYF.

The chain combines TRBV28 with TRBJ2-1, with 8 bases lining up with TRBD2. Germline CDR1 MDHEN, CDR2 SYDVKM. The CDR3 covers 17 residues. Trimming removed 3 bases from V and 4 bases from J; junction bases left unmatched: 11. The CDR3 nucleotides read TGTGCCAGCAGTTTTGAGGCGGGGGGAATTGGATACAATGAGCAGTTCTTC. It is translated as CASSFEAGGIGYNEQFF.

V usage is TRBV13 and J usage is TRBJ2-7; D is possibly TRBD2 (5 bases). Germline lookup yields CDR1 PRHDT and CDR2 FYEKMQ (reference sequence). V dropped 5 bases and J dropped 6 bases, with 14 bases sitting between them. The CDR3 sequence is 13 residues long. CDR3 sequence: CASSQNVGGEQYF. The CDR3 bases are TGTGCCAGCAGCCAGAACGTAGGAGGCGAGCAGTACTTC.